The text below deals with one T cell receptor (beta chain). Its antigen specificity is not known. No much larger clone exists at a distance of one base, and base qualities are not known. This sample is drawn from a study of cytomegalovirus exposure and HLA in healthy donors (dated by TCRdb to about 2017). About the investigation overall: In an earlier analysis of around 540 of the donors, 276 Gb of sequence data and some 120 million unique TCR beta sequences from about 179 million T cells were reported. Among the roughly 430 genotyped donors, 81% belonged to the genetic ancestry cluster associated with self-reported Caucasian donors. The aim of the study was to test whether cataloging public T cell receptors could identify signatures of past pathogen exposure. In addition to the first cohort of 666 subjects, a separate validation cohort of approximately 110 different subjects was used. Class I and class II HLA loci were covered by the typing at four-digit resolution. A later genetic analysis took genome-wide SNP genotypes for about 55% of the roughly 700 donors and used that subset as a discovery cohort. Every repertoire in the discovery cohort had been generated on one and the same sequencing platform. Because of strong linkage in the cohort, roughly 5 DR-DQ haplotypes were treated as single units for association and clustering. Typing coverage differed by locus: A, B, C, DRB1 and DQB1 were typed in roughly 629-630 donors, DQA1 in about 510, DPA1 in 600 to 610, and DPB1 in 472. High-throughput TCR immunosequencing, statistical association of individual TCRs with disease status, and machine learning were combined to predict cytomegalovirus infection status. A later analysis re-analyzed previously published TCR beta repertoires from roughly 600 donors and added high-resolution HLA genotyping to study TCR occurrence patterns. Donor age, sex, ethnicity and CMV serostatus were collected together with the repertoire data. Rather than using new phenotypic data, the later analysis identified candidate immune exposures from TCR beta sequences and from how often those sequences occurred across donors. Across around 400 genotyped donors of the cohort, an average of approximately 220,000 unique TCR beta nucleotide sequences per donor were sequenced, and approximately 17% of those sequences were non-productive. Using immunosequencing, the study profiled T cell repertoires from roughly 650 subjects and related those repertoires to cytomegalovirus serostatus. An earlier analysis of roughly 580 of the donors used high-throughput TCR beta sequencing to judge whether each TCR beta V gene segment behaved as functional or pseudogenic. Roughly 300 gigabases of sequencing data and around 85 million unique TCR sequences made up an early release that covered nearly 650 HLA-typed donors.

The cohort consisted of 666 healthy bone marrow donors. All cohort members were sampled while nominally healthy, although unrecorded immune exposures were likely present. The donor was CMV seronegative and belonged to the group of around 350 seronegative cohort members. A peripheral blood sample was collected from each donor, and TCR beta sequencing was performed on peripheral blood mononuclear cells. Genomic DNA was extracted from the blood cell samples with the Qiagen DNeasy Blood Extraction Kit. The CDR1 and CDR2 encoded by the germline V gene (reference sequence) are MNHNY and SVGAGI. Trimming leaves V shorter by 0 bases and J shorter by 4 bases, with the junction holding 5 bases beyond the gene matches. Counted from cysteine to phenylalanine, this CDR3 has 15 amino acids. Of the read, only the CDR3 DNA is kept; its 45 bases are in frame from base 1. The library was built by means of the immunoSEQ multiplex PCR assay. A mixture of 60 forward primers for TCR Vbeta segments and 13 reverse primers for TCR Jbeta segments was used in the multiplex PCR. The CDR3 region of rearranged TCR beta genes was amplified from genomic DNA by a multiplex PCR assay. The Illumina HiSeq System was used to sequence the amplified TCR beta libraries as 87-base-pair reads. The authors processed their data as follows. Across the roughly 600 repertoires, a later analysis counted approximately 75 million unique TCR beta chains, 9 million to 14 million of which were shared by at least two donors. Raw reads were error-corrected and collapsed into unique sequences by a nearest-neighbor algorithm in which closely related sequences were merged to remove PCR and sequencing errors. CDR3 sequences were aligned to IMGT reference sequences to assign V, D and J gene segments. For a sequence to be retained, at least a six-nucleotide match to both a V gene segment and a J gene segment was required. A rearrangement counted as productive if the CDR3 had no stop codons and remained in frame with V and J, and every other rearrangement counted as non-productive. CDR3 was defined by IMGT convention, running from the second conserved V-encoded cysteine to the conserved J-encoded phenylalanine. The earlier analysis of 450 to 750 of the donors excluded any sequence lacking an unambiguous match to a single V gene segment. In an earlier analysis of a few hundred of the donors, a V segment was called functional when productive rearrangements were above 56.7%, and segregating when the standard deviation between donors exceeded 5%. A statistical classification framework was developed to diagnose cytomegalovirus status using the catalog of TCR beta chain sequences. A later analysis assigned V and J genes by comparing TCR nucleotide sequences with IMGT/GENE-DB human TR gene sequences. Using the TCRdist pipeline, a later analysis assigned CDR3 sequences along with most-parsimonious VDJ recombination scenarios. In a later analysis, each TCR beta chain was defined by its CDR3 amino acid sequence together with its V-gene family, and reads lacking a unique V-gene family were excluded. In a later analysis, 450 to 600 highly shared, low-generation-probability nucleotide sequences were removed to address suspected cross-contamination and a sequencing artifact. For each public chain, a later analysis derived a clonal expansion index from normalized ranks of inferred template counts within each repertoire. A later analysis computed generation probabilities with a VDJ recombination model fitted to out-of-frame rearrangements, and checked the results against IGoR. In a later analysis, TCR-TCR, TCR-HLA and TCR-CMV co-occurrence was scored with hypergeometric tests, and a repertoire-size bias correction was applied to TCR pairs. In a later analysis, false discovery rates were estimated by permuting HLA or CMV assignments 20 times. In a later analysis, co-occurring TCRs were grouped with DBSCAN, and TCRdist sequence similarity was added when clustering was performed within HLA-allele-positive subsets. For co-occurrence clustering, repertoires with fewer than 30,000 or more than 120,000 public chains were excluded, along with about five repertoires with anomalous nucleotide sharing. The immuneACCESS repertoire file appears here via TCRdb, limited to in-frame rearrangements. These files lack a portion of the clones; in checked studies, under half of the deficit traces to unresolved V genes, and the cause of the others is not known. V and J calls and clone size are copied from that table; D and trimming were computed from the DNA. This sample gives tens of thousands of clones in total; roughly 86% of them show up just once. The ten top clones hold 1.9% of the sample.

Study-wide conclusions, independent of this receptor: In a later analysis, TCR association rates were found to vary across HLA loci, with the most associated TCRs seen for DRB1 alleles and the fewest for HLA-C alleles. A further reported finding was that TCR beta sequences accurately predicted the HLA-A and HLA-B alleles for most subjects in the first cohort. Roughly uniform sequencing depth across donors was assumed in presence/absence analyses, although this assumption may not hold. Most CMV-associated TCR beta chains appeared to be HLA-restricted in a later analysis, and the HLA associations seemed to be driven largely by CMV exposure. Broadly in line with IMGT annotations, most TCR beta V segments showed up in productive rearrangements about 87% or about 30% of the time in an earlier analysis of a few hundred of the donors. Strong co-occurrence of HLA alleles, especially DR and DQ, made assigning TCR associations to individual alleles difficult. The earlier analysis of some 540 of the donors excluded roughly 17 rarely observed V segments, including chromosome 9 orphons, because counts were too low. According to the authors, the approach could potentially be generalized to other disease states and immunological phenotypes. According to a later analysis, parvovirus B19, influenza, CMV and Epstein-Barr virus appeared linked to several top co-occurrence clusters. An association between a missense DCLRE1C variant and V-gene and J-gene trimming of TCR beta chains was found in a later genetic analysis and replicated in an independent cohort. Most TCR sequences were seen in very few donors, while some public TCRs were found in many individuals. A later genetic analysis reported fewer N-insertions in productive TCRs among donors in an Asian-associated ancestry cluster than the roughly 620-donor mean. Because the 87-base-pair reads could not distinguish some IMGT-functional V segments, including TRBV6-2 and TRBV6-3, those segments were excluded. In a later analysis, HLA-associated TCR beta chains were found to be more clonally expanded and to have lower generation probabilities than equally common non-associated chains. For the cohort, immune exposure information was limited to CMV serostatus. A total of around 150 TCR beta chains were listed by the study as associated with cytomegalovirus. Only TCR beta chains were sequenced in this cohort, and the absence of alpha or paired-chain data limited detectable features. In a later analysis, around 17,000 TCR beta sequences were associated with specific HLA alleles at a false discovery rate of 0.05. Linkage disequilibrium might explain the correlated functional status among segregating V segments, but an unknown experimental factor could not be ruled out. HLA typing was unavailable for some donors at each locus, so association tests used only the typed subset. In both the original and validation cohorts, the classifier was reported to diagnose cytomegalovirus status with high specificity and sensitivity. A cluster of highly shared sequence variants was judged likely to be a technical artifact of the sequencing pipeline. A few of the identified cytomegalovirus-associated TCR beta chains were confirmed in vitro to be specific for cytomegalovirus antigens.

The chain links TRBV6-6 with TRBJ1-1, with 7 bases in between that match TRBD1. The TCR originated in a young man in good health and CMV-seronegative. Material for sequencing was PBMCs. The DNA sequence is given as TGTGCCAGCAGTTACTCGGATCCAGGGGGCACTGAAGCTTTCTTT. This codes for CASSYSDPGGTEAFF.